The entry that follows covers one T cell receptor beta chain sequence. The data originate from a study of regulatory T cells in long-lasting Graves disease. The sample's time point: persistent/refractory GD, antithyroid drugs over 5 years with positive TRAb. PBMC RNA was the source of the TCR library. Assembly of TCR beta libraries relied on iRepertoire HTBI primers together with Arm-PCR of CDR3 regions. TCRdb recomputed calls from the multiplex PCR reads with MiXCR, one row per CDR3 protein. The sample records 650,000 to 700,000 distinct CDR3 sequences, 30% being singletons. Germline CDR1 reads KGHSH; CDR2 reads LQKENI. CDR3 size: 13 residues. Trimming took off 3 bases at V and 5 bases at J, with 8 bases between the two ends.

The source material was peripheral blood mononuclear cells (PBMCs), sampled when the disease was refractory, from a patient treated with antithyroid drugs. The TCR sequence derives from a female donor with Graves disease. The chain is built from TRBV18 and TRBJ1-5, with D hard to call. The CDR3 protein is CASSPGKDQPQHF. CDR3 DNA: TGTGCCAGCTCACCGGGTAAGGATCAGCCCCAGCATTTT.